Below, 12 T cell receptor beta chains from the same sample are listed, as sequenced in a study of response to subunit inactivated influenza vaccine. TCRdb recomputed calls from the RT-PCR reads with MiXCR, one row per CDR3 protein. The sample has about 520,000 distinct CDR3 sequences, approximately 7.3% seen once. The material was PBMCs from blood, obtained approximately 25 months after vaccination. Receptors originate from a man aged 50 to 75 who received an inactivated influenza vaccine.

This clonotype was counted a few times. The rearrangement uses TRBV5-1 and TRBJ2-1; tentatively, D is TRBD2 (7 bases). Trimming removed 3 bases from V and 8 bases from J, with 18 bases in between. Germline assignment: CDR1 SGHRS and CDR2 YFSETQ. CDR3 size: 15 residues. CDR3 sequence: CASSSLRGGIDEQFF. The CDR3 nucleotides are TGCGCCAGCAGCTCATTGAGGGGGGGCATCGATGAGCAGTTCTTC.

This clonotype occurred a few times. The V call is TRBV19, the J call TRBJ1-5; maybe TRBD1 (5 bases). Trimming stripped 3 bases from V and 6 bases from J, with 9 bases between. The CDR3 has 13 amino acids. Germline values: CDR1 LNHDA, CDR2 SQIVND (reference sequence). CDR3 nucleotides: TGTGCCAGTAGTATTGGGGGTCGTCAGCCCCAGCATTTT. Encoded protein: CASSIGGRQPQHF.

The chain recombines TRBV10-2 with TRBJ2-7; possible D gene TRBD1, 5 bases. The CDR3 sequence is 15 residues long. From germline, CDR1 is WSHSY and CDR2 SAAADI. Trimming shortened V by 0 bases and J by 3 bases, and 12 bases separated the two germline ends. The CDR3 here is CASSESGGRGYEQYF. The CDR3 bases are TGCGCCAGCAGTGAGTCCGGCGGAAGGGGCTACGAGCAGTACTTC.

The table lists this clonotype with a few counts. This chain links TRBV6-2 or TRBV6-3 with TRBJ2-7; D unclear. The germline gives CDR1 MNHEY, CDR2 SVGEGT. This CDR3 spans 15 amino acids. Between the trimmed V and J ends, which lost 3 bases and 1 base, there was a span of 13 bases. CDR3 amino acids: CASSYRPGTSYEQYF. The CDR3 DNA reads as TGTGCCAGCAGTTATCGGCCAGGAACATCCTACGAGCAGTACTTC.

CDR3: CASGAGFSGNTIYF. CDR3 nucleotides: TGTGCCAGCGGGGCGGGATTCTCTGGAAACACCATATATTTT. V usage is TRBV6-1 and J usage is TRBJ1-3; a possible D gene is TRBD1 (5 bases). The CDR3 contains 14 residues. Per germline, CDR1 MNHNS and CDR2 SASEGT. Trimming removed 8 bases at V and 0 bases at J, with 11 bases between.

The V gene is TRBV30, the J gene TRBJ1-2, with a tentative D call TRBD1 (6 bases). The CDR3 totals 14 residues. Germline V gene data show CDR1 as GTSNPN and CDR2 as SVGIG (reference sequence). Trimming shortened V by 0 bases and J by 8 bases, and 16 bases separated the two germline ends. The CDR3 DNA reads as TGTGCCTGGAGTGTACTGACGGGGGCGGGGGGCTACACCTTC. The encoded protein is CAWSVLTGAGGYTF.

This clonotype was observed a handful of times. This chain's CDR3 is CASSLEGYTYNEQFF. Here the CDR3 DNA reads TGCGCCAGCAGCTTGGAAGGGTATACCTACAATGAGCAGTTCTTC. V gene TRBV5-1 combines with J gene TRBJ2-1; D unclear. This CDR3 is built from 15 residues. The V gene lost 0 bases and the J gene lost 2 bases, with 9 bases spanning the gap. In germline, CDR1 is SGHRS, CDR2 YFSETQ.

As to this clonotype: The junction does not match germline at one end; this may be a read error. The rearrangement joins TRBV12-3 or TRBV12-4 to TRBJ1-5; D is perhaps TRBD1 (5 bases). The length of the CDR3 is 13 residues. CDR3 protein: CAGSDSYNQPQHF. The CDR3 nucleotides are TGTGCCGGCAGTGACAGCTACAATCAGCCCCAGCATTTT.

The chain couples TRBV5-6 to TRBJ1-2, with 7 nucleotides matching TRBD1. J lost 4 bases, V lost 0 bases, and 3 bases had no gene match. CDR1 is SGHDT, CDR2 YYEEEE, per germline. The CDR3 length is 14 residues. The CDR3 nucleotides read TGTGCCAGCAGCTTGGGACAGGGCCGCTATGGCTACACCTTC. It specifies CASSLGQGRYGYTF.

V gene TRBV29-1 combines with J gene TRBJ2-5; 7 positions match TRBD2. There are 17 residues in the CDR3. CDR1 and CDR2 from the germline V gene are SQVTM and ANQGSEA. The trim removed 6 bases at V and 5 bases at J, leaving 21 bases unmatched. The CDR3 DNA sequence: TGCAGCGTCGAAAGTAAGATTTTGACTAGCCCGCGGGAGACCCAGTACTTC. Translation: CSVESKILTSPRETQYF.

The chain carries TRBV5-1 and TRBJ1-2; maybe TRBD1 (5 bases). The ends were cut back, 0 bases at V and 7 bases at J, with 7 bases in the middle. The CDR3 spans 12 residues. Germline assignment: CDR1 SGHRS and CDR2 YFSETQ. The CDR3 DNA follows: TGCGCCAGCAGCTTGGGGGGGATTGGCTACACCTTC. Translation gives CASSLGGIGYTF.

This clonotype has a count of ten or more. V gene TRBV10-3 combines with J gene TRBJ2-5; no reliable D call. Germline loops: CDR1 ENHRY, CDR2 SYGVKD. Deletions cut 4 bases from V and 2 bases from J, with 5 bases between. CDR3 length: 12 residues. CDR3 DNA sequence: TGTGCCATCAGTGTTGAGCAAGAGACCCAGTACTTC. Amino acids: CAISVEQETQYF.